What follows are 14 T cell receptor beta chains derived from one specimen sequenced in a study of a mutant IDH1 vaccine in newly diagnosed glioma (dated by TCRdb to the early 2020s). Their recognized antigens are unknown. Library preparation was by the immunoSEQ multiplex PCR assay. The table was pulled from immuneACCESS by TCRdb, which kept in-frame rearrangements only. Such tables lose some clones; where checked, under half of the loss comes from unresolved V genes, and the rest has no known cause. The sample table lists about 81,000 clones, almost 85% of them with a count of one. 2% to 2.5% of the sample lies in the top ten. This specimen's time point label, interpreted: week 23, last vaccination. Each vaccine dose, consisting of 300 ug of a 20-mer mutant IDH1 peptide in Montanide, was administered subcutaneously with topical imiquimod. The sequences come from PBMCs, collected from a glioma patient whose treatment included an IDH1 peptide vaccine. The receptor source for this set is a young man with glioma. Some clones in this sample may be carry-over from other donors' samples.

The genes are TRBV7-2 and TRBJ1-1; D call uncertain. CDR1 and CDR2 from the germline V gene are SGHTA and FQGNSA. The CDR3 has 13 residues. Trimming pared 2 bases from V and 2 bases from J, leaving 6 bases between. CDR3 DNA: TGTGCCAGCAGCTTACGGGCAAACACTGAAGCTTTCTTT. This encodes CASSLRANTEAFF. The full variable domain, rest sourced from reference TRBV7-2 and TRBJ1-1, is GAGVSQSPSNKVTEKGKDVELRCDPISGHTALYWYRQSLGQGLEFLIYFQGNSAPDKSGLPSDRFSAERTGGSVSTLTIQRTQQEDSAVYLCASSLRANTEAFFGQGTRLTVV.

The V and J genes are TRBV2 and TRBJ1-2; 7 nucleotides line up with TRBD1. Trimming at V came to 4 bases and at J to 2 bases, leaving 4 bases not matched to a gene. The CDR3 loop spans 14 amino acids. The germline gives CDR1 SNHLY, CDR2 FYNNEI. The CDR3 DNA sequence: TGTGCCAGCAGTGGACAGGGTCCCAACTATGGCTACACCTTC. It yields the protein CASSGQGPNYGYTF.

This chain joins TRBV7-3 and TRBJ2-3; TRBD2 matches at 7 bases. The CDR3 is 12 residues long. CDR1 SGHTA and CDR2 FQGTGA come from the germline V gene. The junction had 5 bases not matched to a gene; V was cut back by 3 bases and J by 11 bases. CDR3 nucleotides: TGTGCCAGCAGCTTCAGCGGGGAGAAGCAGTATTTT. Translation gives CASSFSGEKQYF.

The V call is TRBV27, the J call TRBJ2-2, with 10 nucleotides matching TRBD1. The CDR3 length is 16 residues. V was clipped by 5 bases and J by 1 base; unmatched bases: 4. Germline V lookup: CDR1 MNHEY, CDR2 SMNVEV (reference sequence). The CDR3 reads CASSPRDRGNTGELFF. The CDR3 bases are TGTGCCAGCAGTCCCAGGGACAGGGGGAACACCGGGGAGCTGTTTTTT.

The chain has TRBV27 and TRBJ1-2, with a weak D call TRBD1 (5 bases). CDR3 length: 12 amino acids. Trimming shortened V by 3 bases and J by 8 bases, and 10 bases separated the two germline ends. The germline V gene has CDR1 MNHEY and CDR2 SMNVEV (reference sequence). In nucleotides, the CDR3 is TGTGCCAGCAGTTTTAGAGGGGAAGGCTACACCTTC. Its protein product is CASSFRGEGYTF.

The count of this clone is one. The chain couples TRBV7-9 to TRBJ1-6; D is possibly TRBD1 (6 bases). Germline CDR1 is SEHNR and CDR2 is FQNEAQ (reference sequence). The CDR3 runs 15 residues. The V gene lost 7 bases and the J gene lost 5 bases, with 15 bases spanning the gap. CDR3 DNA: TGTGCCAGCACCCGCGACAGGAGCGATAATTCACCCCTCCACTTT. Translation gives CASTRDRSDNSPLHF.

This clone was counted between two and nine times. This sequence joins TRBV29-1 and TRBJ1-1, with no clear D. CDR3 length: 11 amino acids. V dropped 0 bases and J dropped 11 bases, with 10 bases sitting between them. Looked up from germline, CDR1 is SQVTM and CDR2 is ANQGSEA. CDR3 region: CSVEDRMVAFF. CDR3 DNA sequence: TGCAGCGTTGAAGATCGTATGGTGGCTTTCTTT.

The chain uses TRBV27 and TRBJ1-1, with a possible D match to TRBD1 (5 bases). The CDR3 is made up of 15 amino acids. Germline V gene data show CDR1 as MNHEY and CDR2 as SMNVEV (reference sequence). Trimming stripped 2 bases from V and 4 bases from J, with 14 bases between. CDR3 DNA: TGTGCCAGCAGTTTAGTTTACCAGGGACCCACTGAAGCTTTCTTT. Translation: CASSLVYQGPTEAFF.

The V call is TRBV5-5, the J call TRBJ1-2, with D possibly TRBD1 on 5 matching bases. The V end lost 0 bases, the J end lost 1 base, and 7 bases lay between the germline ends. In germline, CDR1 is SGHKS, CDR2 YYEKEE (reference sequence). CDR3 length: 14 residues. DNA for the CDR3: TGTGCCAGCAGCTTGGCCGGGGGTAACTATGGCTACACCTTC. Translation gives CASSLAGGNYGYTF.

The chain recombines TRBV7-9 with TRBJ1-4; D is unclear. Germline CDR1 is SEHNR and CDR2 is FQNEAQ (reference sequence). The CDR3 runs 15 residues. V lost 3 bases and J lost 8, with 16 bases in between. The DNA for the CDR3 is TGTGCCAGCAGCTTGGGCTCCGTGATTGGAGAAAAACTGTTTTTT. The encoded protein is CASSLGSVIGEKLFF.

This chain links TRBV6-6 with TRBJ1-4, with D unresolved. Germline values: CDR1 MNHNY, CDR2 SVGAGI (reference sequence). The CDR3 consists of 13 residues. With 6 bases removed from V and 5 bases from J, the gap between germline ends came to 10 bases. The DNA of the CDR3 is TGTGCCAGCAGCCCCTCATGGAATGAAAAACTGTTTTTT. It specifies CASSPSWNEKLFF.

This clone was seen only a few times. CDR3 nucleotides: TGTGCCAGCAGTGAGAGTGGGGTTTCCCCCACTGAAGCTTTCTTT. Translation: CASSESGVSPTEAFF. The chain is built from TRBV25-1 and TRBJ1-1; D gene unclear. Germline CDR1 reads MGHDK; CDR2 reads SYGVNS. Trimming removed 3 bases from V and 4 bases from J, with 15 bases in between. The length of the CDR3 is 15 residues.

J is TRBJ2-7 and V is TRBV30, with 8 positions matching TRBD1. J lost 3 bases, V lost 4 bases, and 2 bases had no gene match. Germline loops: CDR1 GTSNPN, CDR2 SVGIG (reference sequence). CDR3 length: 12 amino acids. The CDR3 spells CAWNRGYYEQYF. The CDR3 region has the DNA TGTGCCTGGAACAGGGGGTACTACGAGCAGTACTTC.

This chain connects TRBV29-1 to TRBJ2-7; the match to TRBD2 covers 14 bases. The germline gives CDR1 SQVTM, CDR2 ANQGSEA. The CDR3 loop spans 18 amino acids. Trimming took 1 base from V and 2 from J; bases not matched to a gene: 10. The CDR3 spells CSVEGKSGLAGVTYEQYF. For the CDR3, the DNA is TGCAGCGTTGAAGGTAAATCGGGACTAGCGGGAGTAACCTACGAGCAGTACTTC.